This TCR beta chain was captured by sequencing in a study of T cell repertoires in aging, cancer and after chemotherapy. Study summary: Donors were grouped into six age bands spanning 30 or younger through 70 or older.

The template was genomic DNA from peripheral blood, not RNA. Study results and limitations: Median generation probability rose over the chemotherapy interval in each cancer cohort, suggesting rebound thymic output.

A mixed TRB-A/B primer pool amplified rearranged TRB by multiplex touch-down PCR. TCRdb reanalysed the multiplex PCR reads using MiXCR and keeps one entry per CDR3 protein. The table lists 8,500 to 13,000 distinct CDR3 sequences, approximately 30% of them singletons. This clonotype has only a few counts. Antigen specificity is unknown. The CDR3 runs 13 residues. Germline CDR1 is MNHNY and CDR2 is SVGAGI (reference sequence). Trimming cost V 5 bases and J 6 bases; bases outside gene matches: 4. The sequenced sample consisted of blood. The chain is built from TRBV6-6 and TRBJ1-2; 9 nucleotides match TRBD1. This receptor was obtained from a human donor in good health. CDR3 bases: TGTGCCAGCAGTACCAGGACAGGGGATGGCTACACCTTC. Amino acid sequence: CASSTRTGDGYTF.